Each of the 12 T cell receptor beta chains below was sequenced from the same sample in a study of naive and memory T cell subsets. The beta constant-region primer was an equimolar mix of two oligonucleotides covering TRBC1 and TRBC2. The ligated cDNA underwent four PCR rounds using SP2 and nested alpha and beta constant-region primers. Each CDR3 protein is one row after TCRdb ran MiXCR on the UMI-ligation and nested PCR reads. The sample carries around 140,000 distinct CDR3 sequences, under 25% recorded once. These TCRs are of unknown antigen specificity. Study-wide results and caveats: Especially in CD8 cells, naive repertoires contained a few larger clonotypes, possibly CD45RA-re-expressing memory cells.

The sample was naive CD4+ T cells from blood. The origin of the receptors is a human donor in good health.

This chain links TRBV7-6 with TRBJ2-5; weak D call: TRBD1 (5 bases). The germline gives CDR1 SGHVS, CDR2 FNYEAQ. Between the trimmed V and J ends, which lost 5 bases and 1 base, there was a span of 17 bases. There are 16 residues in the CDR3. For the CDR3, the DNA is TGTGCCAGCAGCCCGGACACCTACTTTATCCAAGAGACCCAGTACTTC. It is translated as CASSPDTYFIQETQYF.

V is TRBV4-3 and J is TRBJ2-5; D is unresolved. The CDR3 spans 13 residues. CDR1 LGHNA and CDR2 YSLEER come from the germline V gene. The V end was cut by 2 bases, the J end by 1 base, with 5 bases between. The CDR3 loop is CASSQQTQETQYF. The CDR3, as DNA: TGCGCCAGCAGCCAACAGACCCAAGAGACCCAGTACTTC.

The chain joins TRBV3-1 to TRBJ1-1, with D perhaps TRBD1 (6 bases). Between the trimmed V and J ends, which lost 4 bases and 1 base, there was a span of 13 bases. The CDR3 loop spans 15 amino acids. Germline V gives CDR1 LGHDT, CDR2 YNNKEL (reference sequence). The CDR3 DNA reads as TGTGCCAGCAGCCGGGGGGGGGCCGGGAACACTGAAGCTTTCTTT. This codes for CASSRGGAGNTEAFF.

The gene calls are TRBV20-1 and TRBJ1-2; 8 bases agree with TRBD1. Germline loops: CDR1 DFQATT, CDR2 SNEGSKA (reference sequence). The CDR3 sequence is 15 residues long. CDR3 in DNA: TGCTCAAGTGCTAGGCTCACCAGGGGGCAGGATGGCTACACCTTC. Translating it yields CSSARLTRGQDGYTF.

The chain links TRBV20-1 to TRBJ2-1, with D hard to call. The CDR3 is 12 amino acids. Germline values: CDR1 DFQATT, CDR2 SNEGSKA (reference sequence). The V and J ends lost 1 base and 8 bases respectively, with 9 bases between them. CDR3 DNA: TGCAGTGCTAGAGCCGACTTGGATGAGCAGTTCTTC. Amino acid sequence: CSARADLDEQFF.

This clonotype occurred a few times. This rearrangement joins TRBV7-9 to TRBJ1-1; D perhaps matches TRBD1 (5 bases). The germline gives CDR1 SEHNR, CDR2 FQNEAQ (reference sequence). The V end lost 6 bases, the J end lost 7 bases, and 12 bases lay between the germline ends. This CDR3 spans 12 amino acids. CDR3 residues: CASSFGDSEAFF. The CDR3, as DNA: TGTGCCAGCAGTTTCGGAGACAGTGAAGCTTTCTTT.

This clonotype was recorded at least ten times. This rearrangement joins TRBV6-2 or TRBV6-3 to TRBJ1-1; 7 nucleotides line up with TRBD1. Germline V gene sequence: CDR1 MNHEY, CDR2 SVGEGT. The length of the CDR3 is 16 residues. The V and J ends lost 6 bases and 1 base, in that order; junction bases with no gene match: 11. The CDR3 protein is CASRAPLGQPNTEAFF. CDR3 sequence (DNA): TGTGCCAGCAGAGCACCCCTGGGACAGCCGAACACTGAAGCTTTCTTT.

This clonotype has more than one count but fewer than ten. The rearrangement joins TRBV12-3 or TRBV12-4 to TRBJ2-3; D is uncertain. The CDR3 extends over 11 amino acids. The V end lost 7 bases, the J end lost 6 bases, and 8 bases lay between the germline ends. CDR3 in amino acids: CASTLLDTQYF. CDR3 in DNA: TGTGCCAGCACCCTCCTGGATACGCAGTATTTT.

The gene calls are TRBV4-2 and TRBJ2-6, with 8 bases that match TRBD2. The CDR3 contains 16 residues. Per the germline V gene, CDR1 is LGHNA and CDR2 is YNFKEQ. After removal of 1 base from V and 2 bases from J, the junction contained 1 base not matched to a gene. DNA for the CDR3: TGTGCCAGCAGCCAAGGGACTAGCCCTGGGGCCAACGTCCTGACTTTC. It encodes CASSQGTSPGANVLTF.

The V and J genes are TRBV6-6 and TRBJ2-2; 11 nucleotides align to TRBD1. CDR3 size: 16 residues. CDR1 and CDR2 (germline): MNHNY, SVGAGI (reference sequence). Unmatched junction bases numbered 8, after V lost 5 bases and J lost 6 bases. The CDR3 coding sequence is TGTGCCAGCAGTGCCGGGACAGGGGGTCGGGCCGGGGAGCTGTTTTTT. Translation gives CASSAGTGGRAGELFF.

The genes are TRBV6-5 and TRBJ2-7, with 8 positions matching TRBD2. The CDR3 runs to 16 residues. J was trimmed by 1 base and V by 0 bases; bases with no gene match: 5. The germline gives CDR1 MNHEY, CDR2 SVGAGI. Here the CDR3 reads CASSYSAGVGSYEQYF. CDR3 DNA sequence: TGTGCCAGCAGTTACTCAGCGGGAGTCGGGTCCTACGAGCAGTACTTC.

This clonotype was seen only a few times. The chain joins TRBV5-1 to TRBJ2-3; the D gene is possibly TRBD1 (5 bases). Trimming pared 1 base from V and 5 bases from J, leaving 11 bases between. The CDR3 is 14 residues long. Per the germline V gene, CDR1 is SGHRS and CDR2 is YFSETQ. CDR3 bases: TGCGCCAGCAGCTTGTCCCCTGACAGAGATACGCAGTATTTT. Translation gives CASSLSPDRDTQYF.